Here is one T cell receptor (beta chain) with its context. The antigen is unknown. Alongside a J-beta primer mix, a sample-barcoded 5' primer served in a second PCR lasting about 7 to 11 cycles. All samples gave at least 2.5 million CDR3-containing paired-end reads. TCRdb called the 5' RACE reads again in MiXCR, with one record for every CDR3 protein. The table records roughly 2 million distinct CDR3 sequences, 40% to 55% of them present only once. Total RNA was extracted at no less than 6 micrograms per sample. This specimen belongs to a study of blood T cells in healthy people across ages. Regarding the study as a whole: Long-lived and aged donors differed, with more naive CD4+ cells and higher diversity in the long-lived.

CDR3 length equals 16 residues. V trimming: 2 bases; J trimming: 3 bases; junction bases outside the gene matches: 8. Germline lookup yields CDR1 SGHTA and CDR2 FQGNSA. The chain employs TRBV7-2 and TRBJ1-2; 8 bases map to TRBD1. The sequence derives from a woman aged 40 to 50 in good health. Sequencing used blood. The CDR3 region has the DNA TGTGCCAGCAGCTTACGGGGGCAGGGGGCGGACTATGGCTACACCTTC. Translation gives CASSLRGQGADYGYTF.